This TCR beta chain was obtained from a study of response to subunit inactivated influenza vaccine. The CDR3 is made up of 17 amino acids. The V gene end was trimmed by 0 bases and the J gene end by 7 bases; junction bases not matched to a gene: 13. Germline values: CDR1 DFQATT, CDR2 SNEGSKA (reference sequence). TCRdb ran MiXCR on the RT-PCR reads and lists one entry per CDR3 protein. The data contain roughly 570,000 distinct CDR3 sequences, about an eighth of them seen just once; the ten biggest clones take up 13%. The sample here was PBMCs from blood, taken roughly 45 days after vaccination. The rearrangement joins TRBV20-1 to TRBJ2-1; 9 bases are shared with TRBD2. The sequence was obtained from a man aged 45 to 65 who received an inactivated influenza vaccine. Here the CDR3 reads CSARDRGAGGFLNEQFF. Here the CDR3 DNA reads TGCAGTGCTAGAGACCGGGGGGCGGGAGGGTTTTTAAATGAGCAGTTCTTC.